One and the same sample provided the 13 T cell receptor beta chains below, sequenced in a study of T-cell reconstitution after alpha-beta-depleted transplantation in children. The library targeted TCRbeta and was prepared with unique molecular identifiers. TCRdb itself ran the PCR reads through MiXCR, one entry per CDR3 protein. This sample yields about 200,000 distinct CDR3 sequences, of which 5.5% to 7% are seen a single time; just over 4.5% belongs to the top ten. The sequencing used PBMCs, collected before TCRalphabeta/CD19-depleted stem cell transplant. All receptors derive from a girl under three years old with combined immunodeficiency, due to receive a stem cell transplant.

This clonotype is a singleton in its sample. The chain uses TRBV6-2 or TRBV6-3 and TRBJ2-1; 10 bases agree with TRBD2. Germline lookup yields CDR1 MNHEY and CDR2 SVGEGT. The CDR3 extends over 17 amino acids. J gave up 7 bases and V 7 bases, and 16 bases lay outside the gene matches. The CDR3: CASTNAPSGGAGNEQFF. CDR3 sequence (DNA): TGTGCCAGCACTAACGCCCCGAGCGGGGGGGCCGGTAATGAGCAGTTCTTC.

The sample holds many counts of this clonotype. This chain uses TRBV12-3 or TRBV12-4 with TRBJ2-5, with TRBD1 matching 7 bases. The J segment lost 5 bases and the V segment lost 6 bases, leaving 3 bases of the junction unmatched. This CDR3 spans 12 amino acids. CDR3 coding DNA: TGTGCCAGCAGGACAGGGATGGAGACCCAGTACTTC. This translates into CASRTGMETQYF.

This clonotype was observed at least ten times. This chain joins TRBV30 and TRBJ2-3; D is ambiguous. Trimming removed 3 bases from V and 4 bases from J, with 2 bases in between. Germline V gene data show CDR1 as GTSNPN and CDR2 as SVGIG (reference sequence). The CDR3 is made up of 10 amino acids. CDR3 DNA: TGTGCCTGGAGGGCAGATACGCAGTATTTT. Its protein is CAWRADTQYF.

For this clonotype: This may come from a read error, since a much larger clone is one base off. The chain recombines TRBV20-1 with TRBJ1-3; 9 bases agree with TRBD1. Germline V lookup: CDR1 DFQATT, CDR2 SNEGSKA (reference sequence). The CDR3 is made up of 14 amino acids. The CDR3 region has the DNA TGCGGTGCGAGGACAGGGGCCTCTGGAAACACCATATATTTT. Protein product: CGARTGASGNTIYF.

This clonotype occurred many times. V gene TRBV29-1 combines with J gene TRBJ1-2; D call uncertain. Germline V gene data show CDR1 as SQVTM and CDR2 as ANQGSEA. V dropped 7 bases and J dropped 8 bases, with 14 bases sitting between them. This CDR3 has 11 amino acids. The CDR3 region has the DNA TGCAGCGGCGGGCTCCGTGGAGGCTACACCTTC. Translation gives CSGGLRGGYTF.

This clonotype was recorded many times. The rearrangement links TRBV6-5 to TRBJ2-7; D perhaps matches TRBD1 (5 bases). V lost 3 bases to trimming and J lost 3 bases, with 15 bases between them. The CDR3 consists of 15 residues. Germline assignment: CDR1 MNHEY and CDR2 SVGAGI. The CDR3 DNA is TGTGCCAGCAGTTATTTAGGGGTCGACGGCTACGAGCAGTACTTC. This encodes CASSYLGVDGYEQYF.

This clonotype was picked up a small number of times. The chain joins TRBV20-1 to TRBJ2-1; 8 bases align to TRBD2. This CDR3 spans 14 amino acids. Germline V gene sequence: CDR1 DFQATT, CDR2 SNEGSKA (reference sequence). V shed 4 bases, J shed 3 bases, and the junction held 5 bases outside the gene matches. CDR3 in amino acids: CSAIRGGDYNEQFF. The CDR3 DNA sequence: TGCAGTGCTATTCGGGGGGGGGACTACAATGAGCAGTTCTTC.

The count of this clonotype is one. The CDR3 does not end in the conserved phenylalanine or tryptophan, so this is likely a read error. The chain uses TRBV29-1 and TRBJ2-1, with D unresolved. CDR3 size: 13 residues. Looked up from germline, CDR1 is SQVTM and CDR2 is ANQGSEA. Trimming removed 4 bases from V and 0 bases from J, with 7 bases in between. The CDR3 DNA sequence: TGCAGCGTTGCAGGTACCTCCTACAATGAGCAGTTCTGC. Its protein is CSVAGTSYNEQFC.

This clonotype was counted at least ten times. The chain uses TRBV4-1 and TRBJ2-5, with 10 bases lining up with TRBD2. The CDR3 covers 14 residues. Germline V lookup: CDR1 MGHRA, CDR2 YSYEKL. The J segment lost 5 bases and the V segment lost 3 bases, leaving 3 bases of the junction unmatched. Here the CDR3 DNA reads TGCGCCAGCAGCCATACAGCGGGGGGGGAGACCCAGTACTTC. Protein sequence: CASSHTAGGETQYF.

Many counts were recorded for this clonotype. This rearrangement joins TRBV7-8 to TRBJ2-7; TRBD1 matches 8 bases. V shed 1 base, J shed 5 bases, and the junction held 4 bases outside the gene matches. Germline values: CDR1 SGHVS, CDR2 FQNEAQ. The CDR3 contains 14 residues. The CDR3 region has the DNA TGTGCCAGCAGCTTAGGACAGGGGTCCGACGAGCAGTACTTC. It is translated as CASSLGQGSDEQYF.

This clonotype has ten or more counts. The chain joins TRBV28 to TRBJ2-3; 7 nucleotides align to TRBD2. From germline, CDR1 is MDHEN and CDR2 SYDVKM. This CDR3 region has 13 residues. V lost 9 bases, J lost 2 bases, and 5 bases stayed unmatched. DNA for the CDR3: TGTGCCAGTGGAGCGGGAATCACAGATACGCAGTATTTT. Its protein is CASGAGITDTQYF.

In this sample, this clonotype turned up many times. The chain links TRBV16 to TRBJ2-1; TRBD2 aligns across 10 bases. The V segment lost 3 bases and the J segment 6 bases; nucleotides outside the gene matches: 5. The CDR3 runs to 15 residues. Germline loops: CDR1 KGHSY, CDR2 FQNENV. This chain's CDR3 is CASSHLAGVGNEQFF. For the CDR3, the DNA is TGTGCCAGCAGCCACCTAGCGGGAGTTGGCAATGAGCAGTTCTTC.

This clonotype was observed at least ten times. V is TRBV4-3 and J is TRBJ2-7; 9 bases align to TRBD2. The J segment lost 2 bases and the V segment lost 0 bases, leaving 8 bases of the junction unmatched. This CDR3 has 17 residues. Germline V gene sequence: CDR1 LGHNA, CDR2 YSLEER. The CDR3 spells CASSQDAGGPSAYEQYF. In DNA form, the CDR3 reads TGCGCCAGCAGCCAAGATGCGGGAGGGCCCTCAGCCTACGAGCAGTACTTC.